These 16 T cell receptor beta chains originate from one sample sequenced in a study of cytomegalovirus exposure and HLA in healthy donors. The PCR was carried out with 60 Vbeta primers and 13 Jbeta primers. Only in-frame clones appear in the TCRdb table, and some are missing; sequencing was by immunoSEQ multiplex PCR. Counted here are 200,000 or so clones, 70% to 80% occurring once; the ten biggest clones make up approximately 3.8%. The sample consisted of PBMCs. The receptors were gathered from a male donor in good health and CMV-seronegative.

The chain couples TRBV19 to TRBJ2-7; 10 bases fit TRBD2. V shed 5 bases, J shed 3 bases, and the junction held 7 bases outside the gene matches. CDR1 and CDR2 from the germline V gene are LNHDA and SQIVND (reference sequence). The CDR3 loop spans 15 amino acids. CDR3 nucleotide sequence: TGTGCCAGTAGTCTGGGGACTAGCGTTCTCTACGAGCAGTACTTC. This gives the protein CASSLGTSVLYEQYF.

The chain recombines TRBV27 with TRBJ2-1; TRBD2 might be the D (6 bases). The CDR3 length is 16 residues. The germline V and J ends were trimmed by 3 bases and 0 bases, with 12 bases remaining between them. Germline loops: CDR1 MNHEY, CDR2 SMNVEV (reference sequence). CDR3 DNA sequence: TGTGCCAGCAGTTTCCAGGCGGGAAGCTCCTACAATGAGCAGTTCTTC. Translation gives CASSFQAGSSYNEQFF.

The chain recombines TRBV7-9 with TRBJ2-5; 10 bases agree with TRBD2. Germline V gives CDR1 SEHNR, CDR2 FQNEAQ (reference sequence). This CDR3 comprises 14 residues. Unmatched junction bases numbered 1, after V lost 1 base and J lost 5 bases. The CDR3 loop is CASSLGGLAETQYF. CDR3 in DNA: TGTGCCAGCAGCTTAGGGGGACTAGCGGAGACCCAGTACTTC.

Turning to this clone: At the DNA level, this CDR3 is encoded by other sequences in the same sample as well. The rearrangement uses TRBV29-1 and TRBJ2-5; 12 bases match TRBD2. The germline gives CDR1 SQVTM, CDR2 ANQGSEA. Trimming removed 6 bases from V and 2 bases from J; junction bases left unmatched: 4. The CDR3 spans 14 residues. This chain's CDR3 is CSVGGTSGQETQYF. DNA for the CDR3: TGCAGCGTGGGGGGGACTAGCGGGCAAGAGACCCAGTACTTC.

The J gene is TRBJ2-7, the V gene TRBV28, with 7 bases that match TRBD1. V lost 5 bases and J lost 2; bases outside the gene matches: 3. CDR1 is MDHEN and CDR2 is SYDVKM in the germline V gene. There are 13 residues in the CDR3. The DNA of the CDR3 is TGTGCCAGCAGTAAGGGGGCGACCTACGAGCAGTACTTC. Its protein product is CASSKGATYEQYF.

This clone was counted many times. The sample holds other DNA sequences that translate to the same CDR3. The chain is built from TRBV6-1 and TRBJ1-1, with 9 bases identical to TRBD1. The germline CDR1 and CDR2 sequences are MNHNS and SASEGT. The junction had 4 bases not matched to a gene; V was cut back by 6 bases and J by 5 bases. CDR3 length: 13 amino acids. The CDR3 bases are TGTGCCAGCAGGGACAGGGGAGGGACTGAAGCTTTCTTT. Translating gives CASRDRGGTEAFF.

The CDR3 is CASSLGGRAGGELFF. The CDR3 nucleotides read TGCGCCAGCAGCTTGGGCGGGAGGGCCGGCGGGGAGCTGTTTTTT. The chain employs TRBV5-1 and TRBJ2-2, with 9 nucleotides matching TRBD2. Germline loops: CDR1 SGHRS, CDR2 YFSETQ. J was trimmed by 7 bases and V by 0 bases; bases with no gene match: 4. The CDR3 has 15 residues.

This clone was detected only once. CDR3 residues: CASSRDRVKGEKLFF. The DNA for the CDR3 is TGCGCCAGCAGCCGAGACAGGGTAAAGGGCGAAAAACTGTTTTTT. The chain carries TRBV4-1 and TRBJ1-4, with 7 bases that match TRBD1. Germline CDR1 is MGHRA and CDR2 is YSYEKL. The CDR3 totals 15 residues. Trimming took 4 bases from V and 8 from J; bases not matched to a gene: 10.

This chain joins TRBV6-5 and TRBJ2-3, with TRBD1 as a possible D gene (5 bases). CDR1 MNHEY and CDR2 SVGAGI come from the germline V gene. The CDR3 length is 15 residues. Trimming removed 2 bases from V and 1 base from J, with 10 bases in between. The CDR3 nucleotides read TGTGCCAGCAGTTACGGGGCTGGGGGCACAGATACGCAGTATTTT. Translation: CASSYGAGGTDTQYF.

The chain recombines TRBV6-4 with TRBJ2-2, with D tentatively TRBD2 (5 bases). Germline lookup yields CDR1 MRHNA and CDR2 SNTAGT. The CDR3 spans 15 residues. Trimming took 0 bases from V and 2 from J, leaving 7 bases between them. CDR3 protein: CASSDSGDNTGELFF. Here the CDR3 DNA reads TGTGCCAGCAGTGACTCGGGAGATAACACCGGGGAGCTGTTTTTT.

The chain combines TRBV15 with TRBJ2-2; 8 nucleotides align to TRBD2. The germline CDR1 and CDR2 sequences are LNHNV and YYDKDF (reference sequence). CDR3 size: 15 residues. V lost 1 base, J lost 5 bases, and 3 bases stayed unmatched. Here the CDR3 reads CATSRGPSGTGELFF. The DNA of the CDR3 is TGTGCCACCAGCAGAGGGCCTAGCGGGACCGGGGAGCTGTTTTTT.

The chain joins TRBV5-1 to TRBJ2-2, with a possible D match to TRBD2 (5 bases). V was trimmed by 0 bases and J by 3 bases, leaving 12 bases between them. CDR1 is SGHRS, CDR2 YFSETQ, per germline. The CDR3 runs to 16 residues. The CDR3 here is CASSLVGISYTGELFF. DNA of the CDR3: TGCGCCAGCAGCTTGGTCGGGATCTCTTACACCGGGGAGCTGTTTTTT. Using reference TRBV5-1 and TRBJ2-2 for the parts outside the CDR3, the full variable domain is KAGVTQTPRYLIKTRGQQVTLSCSPISGHRSVSWYQQTPGQGLQFLFEYFSETQRNKGNFPGRFSGRQFSNSRSEMNVSTLELGDSALYLCASSLVGISYTGELFFGEGSRLTVL.

The CDR3, as DNA: TGTGCCAGTAGTGCCCGAGGTTCACCCCTCCACTTT. Its translation is CASSARGSPLHF. The chain joins TRBV19 to TRBJ1-6; D gene ambiguous. The CDR3 is 12 amino acids. Germline CDR1 reads LNHDA; CDR2 reads SQIVND (reference sequence). Between the trimmed V and J ends, which lost 5 bases and 9 bases, there was a span of 8 bases.

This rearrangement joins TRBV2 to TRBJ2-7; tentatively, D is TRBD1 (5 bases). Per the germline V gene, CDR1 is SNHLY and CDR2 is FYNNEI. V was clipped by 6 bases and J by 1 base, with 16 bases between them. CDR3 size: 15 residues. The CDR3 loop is CASSVGQARSYEQYF. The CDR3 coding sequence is TGTGCCAGCAGCGTAGGACAAGCCCGATCCTACGAGCAGTACTTC.

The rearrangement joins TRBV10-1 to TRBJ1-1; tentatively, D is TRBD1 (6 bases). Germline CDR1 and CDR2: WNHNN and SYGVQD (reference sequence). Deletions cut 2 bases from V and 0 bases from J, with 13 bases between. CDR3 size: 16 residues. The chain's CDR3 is CASSEGQRKMNTEAFF. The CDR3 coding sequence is TGCGCCAGCAGTGAGGGACAGCGTAAGATGAACACTGAAGCTTTCTTT.

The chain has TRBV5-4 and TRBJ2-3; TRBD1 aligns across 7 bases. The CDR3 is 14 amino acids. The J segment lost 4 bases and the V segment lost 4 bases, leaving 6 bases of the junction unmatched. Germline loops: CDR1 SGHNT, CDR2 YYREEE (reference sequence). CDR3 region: CASSLTGRADTQYF. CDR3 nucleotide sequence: TGTGCCAGCAGCCTGACAGGGCGGGCAGATACGCAGTATTTT.